Listed here are 8 T cell receptor beta chains from one sample, sequenced in a study of T cell changes during pregnancy in multiple sclerosis. TCRdb keeps only in-frame clones here, not all; method: immunoSEQ multiplex PCR. The sample shows approximately 43,000 clones, roughly 95% of them seen only once. The sequenced sample was CD8+ T cells from peripheral blood mononuclear cells, obtained after pregnancy. Source of these receptors: a female donor with multiple sclerosis, enrolled in a pregnancy study.

The chain joins TRBV7-9 to TRBJ2-5, with D unresolved. This CDR3 has 15 amino acids. With 7 bases removed from V and 5 bases from J, the gap between germline ends came to 20 bases. The germline CDR1 and CDR2 sequences are SEHNR and FQNEAQ (reference sequence). CDR3 residues: CASIDLGPRWETQYF. CDR3 coding DNA: TGTGCCAGCATCGACCTAGGCCCCAGATGGGAGACCCAGTACTTC. Combining the CDR3 with reference TRBV7-9 and TRBJ2-5 gives the whole variable domain DTGVSQNPRHKITKRGQNVTFRCDPISEHNRLYWYRQTLGQGPEFLTYFQNEAQLEKSRLLSDRFSAERPKGSFSTLEIQRTEQGDSAMYLCASIDLGPRWETQYFGPGTRLLVL.

V gene TRBV30 combines with J gene TRBJ2-1; unclear D gene. V was cut by 2 bases and J by 8 bases, with 10 bases left in between. The CDR3 sequence is 12 residues long. The germline V gene encodes CDR1 GTSNPN and CDR2 SVGIG (reference sequence). CDR3 bases: TGTGCCTGGAGTACTCAAACGCATGAGCAGTTCTTC. Protein product: CAWSTQTHEQFF. Complete variable domain (other parts from reference TRBV30 and TRBJ2-1): SQTIHQWPATLVQPVGSPLSLECTVEGTSNPNLYWYRQAAGRGLQLLFYSVGIGQISSEVPQNLSASRPQDRQFILSSKKLLLSDSGFYLCAWSTQTHEQFFGPGTRLTVL.

The chain uses TRBV4-3 and TRBJ2-7; weak D call: TRBD2 (6 bases). The CDR3 totals 16 residues. V shed 2 bases and J shed 4 bases, with 18 bases lying between them. Germline-derived CDR1 and CDR2 are LGHNA and YSLEER. In nucleotides, the CDR3 is TGCGCCAGCAGCCAAACCCTCGGAGGGGCGGTTTACGAGCAGTACTTC. Its protein product is CASSQTLGGAVYEQYF.

The chain is built from TRBV10-3 and TRBJ1-6, with 9 bases matching TRBD1. With 9 bases clipped from V and 3 bases from J, the junction kept 15 bases outside the gene matches. Germline CDR1 and CDR2: ENHRY and SYGVKD. This CDR3 contains 18 residues. The CDR3 region is CAIGGQGAHPSYNSPLHF. In DNA, the CDR3 is TGTGCCATTGGGGGACAGGGAGCCCACCCAAGCTATAATTCACCCCTCCACTTT.

This chain links TRBV10-1 with TRBJ2-3; D unresolved. Germline loops: CDR1 WNHNN, CDR2 SYGVQD (reference sequence). This CDR3 is 14 amino acids long. Trimming left V 3 bases short and J 0 bases short, with 7 bases between. CDR3 sequence: CASSEELSTDTQYF. Here the CDR3 DNA reads TGCGCCAGCAGTGAAGAACTTAGCACAGATACGCAGTATTTT.

V is TRBV5-4 and J is TRBJ2-7; tentative D call: TRBD2 (6 bases). The CDR3 is 16 amino acids. The germline CDR1 and CDR2 sequences are SGHNT and YYREEE (reference sequence). The V end was cut by 0 bases, the J end by 0 bases, with 13 bases between. The CDR3 region has the DNA TGTGCCAGCAGCTTGGAGGGACTCATACCCTCCTACGAGCAGTACTTC. Its translation: CASSLEGLIPSYEQYF.

This rearrangement joins TRBV4-1 to TRBJ2-7, with TRBD1 matching 9 bases. V trimming: 1 base; J trimming: 3 bases; junction bases outside the gene matches: 10. The CDR3 is 17 amino acids. The germline V gene encodes CDR1 MGHRA and CDR2 YSYEKL. The CDR3 DNA reads as TGCGCCAGCAGCCAAGTGACAGGGACAGGGAGTTACTACGAGCAGTACTTC. As protein: CASSQVTGTGSYYEQYF.

Only one count was recorded for this clone. The chain recombines TRBV7-9 with TRBJ2-1; weak D call: TRBD1 (5 bases). Trimming pared 6 bases from V and 8 bases from J, leaving 17 bases between. Germline V gene sequence: CDR1 SEHNR, CDR2 FQNEAQ (reference sequence). The length of the CDR3 is 14 residues. The CDR3 coding sequence is TGTGCCAGCAGTGGGCAGGGCATACCCGATGAGCAGTTCTTC. Residues: CASSGQGIPDEQFF.